Listed here are 8 T cell receptor beta chains from one sample, sequenced in a study of beta chain features in type 1 diabetes. Study-level results: Within each of all four CD4+ subsets, Type 1 diabetes patients had TCRB CDR3s that were moderately but significantly shorter.

For these receptors, no antigen is known. The investigators reverse transcribed all of the isolated RNA, so they sequenced expressed TCRB transcripts. The method was immunoSEQ multiplex PCR; TCRdb's version includes in-frame clones alone and lacks a portion of them. The table lists hundreds of thousands of clones, approximately 9.9% of them singletons. The sample was central memory CD4+ T cells from blood. The receptors come from a man aged 30-40 years with type 1 diabetes.

V is TRBV7-2 and J is TRBJ2-3; no clear D gene. The CDR3 extends over 13 amino acids. The V end was cut by 2 bases, the J end by 5 bases, with 8 bases between. The germline CDR1 and CDR2 sequences are SGHTA and FQGNSA. CDR3 in DNA: TGTGCCAGCAGCTTACAACCGGGAGATACGCAGTATTTT. The encoded protein is CASSLQPGDTQYF.

There are many counts of this clone. The chain is built from TRBV7-9 and TRBJ1-1, with TRBD1 as a possible D gene (5 bases). This CDR3 has 14 amino acids. Germline CDR1 is SEHNR and CDR2 is FQNEAQ (reference sequence). With 5 bases removed from V and 4 bases from J, the gap between germline ends came to 14 bases. This CDR3 is CASSPQGMSTEAFF. CDR3 nucleotides: TGTGCCAGCAGCCCTCAGGGAATGAGCACTGAAGCTTTCTTT.

As regards this clone: The identical CDR3 is also encoded by other nucleotide sequences in the sample. CDR3 DNA sequence: TGCGCCAGCAGCCAAAGACTAGCGGGGGACTACGAGCAGTACTTC. Translating gives CASSQRLAGDYEQYF. The chain carries TRBV4-3 and TRBJ2-7; 12 bases are a match to TRBD2. The CDR3 runs 15 residues. Germline-derived CDR1 and CDR2 are LGHNA and YSLEER. V trimming: 2 bases; J trimming: 3 bases; junction bases outside the gene matches: 2.

This clone was seen a few times. V and J are TRBV19 and TRBJ1-2; D uncertain. Trimming took 3 bases from V and 5 from J, leaving 16 bases between them. Per germline, CDR1 LNHDA and CDR2 SQIVND (reference sequence). This CDR3 region has 15 residues. As DNA, the CDR3 is TGTGCCAGTAGTATTGTTCGGGGATTGGCATATGGCTACACCTTC. Translated, it gives CASSIVRGLAYGYTF.

A few counts support this clone. The chain links TRBV27 to TRBJ2-5; D might be TRBD1 (6 bases). The germline V gene has CDR1 MNHEY and CDR2 SMNVEV (reference sequence). The CDR3 totals 15 residues. Between the trimmed V and J ends, which lost 7 bases and 7 bases, there was a span of 22 bases. CDR3 amino acids: CASTPSGGGLGTQYF. In DNA form, the CDR3 reads TGTGCCAGCACCCCCTCCGGTGGGGGCTTGGGGACCCAGTACTTC.

This clone was detected only a few times. The V call is TRBV7-9, the J call TRBJ1-1; D gene uncertain. The V gene lost 0 bases and the J gene lost 7 bases, with 6 bases spanning the gap. Germline V gene sequence: CDR1 SEHNR, CDR2 FQNEAQ (reference sequence). The CDR3 has 12 residues. The CDR3 sequence: CASSLARVEAFF. In DNA form, the CDR3 reads TGTGCCAGCAGCTTAGCGCGAGTTGAAGCTTTCTTT. Together with reference TRBV7-9 and TRBJ1-1, the CDR3 gives the full variable domain: DTGVSQNPRHKITKRGQNVTFRCDPISEHNRLYWYRQTLGQGPEFLTYFQNEAQLEKSRLLSDRFSAERPKGSFSTLEIQRTEQGDSAMYLCASSLARVEAFFGQGTRLTVV.

The chain has TRBV18 and TRBJ2-6; D gene uncertain. This CDR3 is 14 amino acids long. CDR1 is KGHSH and CDR2 is LQKENI in the germline V gene. With 3 bases removed from V and 0 bases from J, the gap between germline ends came to 3 bases. DNA of the CDR3: TGTGCCAGCTCACCCATCTCTGGGGCCAACGTCCTGACTTTC. It specifies CASSPISGANVLTF. The full variable domain, rest sourced from reference TRBV18 and TRBJ2-6, is NAGVMQNPRHLVRRRGQEARLRCSPMKGHSHVYWYRQLPEEGLKFMVYLQKENIIDESGMPKERFSAEFPKEGPSILRIQQVVRGDSAAYFCASSPISGANVLTFGAGSRLTVL.

This clone has at least ten counts. The chain joins TRBV5-6 to TRBJ2-7; 9 nucleotides match TRBD1. V lost 4 bases, J lost 0 bases, and 8 bases stayed unmatched. Germline V CDR1 and CDR2: SGHDT, YYEEEE. CDR3 length: 16 residues. The CDR3 region is CASSHPRDRDSYEQYF. For the CDR3, the DNA is TGTGCCAGCAGCCATCCCCGGGACAGGGACTCCTACGAGCAGTACTTC.